The source of this TCR beta chain is a study of cytomegalovirus exposure and HLA in healthy donors. Study findings and constraints: Earlier analysis looked at TCR beta V segments, and most were productive about 87% or about 30% of the time.

Both 60 Vbeta primers and 13 Jbeta primers went into the PCR. Only in-frame clones appear in the TCRdb table, and some are missing; sequencing was by immunoSEQ multiplex PCR. Here the sample spans tens of thousands of clones, 65% to 90% being singletons. The CDR3 runs 13 residues. From germline, CDR1 is LNHDA and CDR2 SQIVND (reference sequence). V lost 3 bases to trimming and J lost 2 bases, with 8 bases between them. On this clone: Its target is unknown.

Sequenced sample: PBMCs. The V gene is TRBV19, the J gene TRBJ2-7; D not resolved. The receptor comes from a female donor in good health and CMV-seronegative. The CDR3 here is CASSMAQTYEQYF. The CDR3 bases are TGTGCCAGTAGTATGGCACAGACCTACGAGCAGTACTTC.